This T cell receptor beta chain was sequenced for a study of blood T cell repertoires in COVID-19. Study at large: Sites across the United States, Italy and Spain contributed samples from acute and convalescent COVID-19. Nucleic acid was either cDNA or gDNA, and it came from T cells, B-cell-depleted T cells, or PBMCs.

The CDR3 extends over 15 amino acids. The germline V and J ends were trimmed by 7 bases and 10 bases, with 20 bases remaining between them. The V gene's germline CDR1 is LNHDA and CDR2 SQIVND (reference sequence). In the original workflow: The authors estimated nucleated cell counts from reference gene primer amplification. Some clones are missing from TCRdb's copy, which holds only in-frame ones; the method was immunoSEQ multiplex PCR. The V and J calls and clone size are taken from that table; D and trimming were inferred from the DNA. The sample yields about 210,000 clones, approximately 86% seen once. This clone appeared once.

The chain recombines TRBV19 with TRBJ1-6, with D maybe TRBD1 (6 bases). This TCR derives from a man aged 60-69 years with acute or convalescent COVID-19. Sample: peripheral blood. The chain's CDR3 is CASTTGSGFGSPLHF. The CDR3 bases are TGTGCCAGTACTACAGGGTCGGGATTTGGGTCACCCCTCCACTTT.